This T cell receptor (beta chain) was retrieved from a study of blood T cell repertoires in COVID-19. Study at large: Sources were T cells, B-cell-depleted T cells, or PBMCs; the material itself was cDNA or gDNA.

The V and J ends lost 0 bases and 5 bases respectively, with 15 bases between them. The CDR3 length is 16 residues. Some clones are missing from TCRdb's copy, which holds only in-frame ones; the method was immunoSEQ multiplex PCR. The sample includes 130,000 to 150,000 clones, 85% seen only once; the top ten take about 2.5%. The gene calls are TRBV5-3 and TRBJ2-1; D is uncertain. TRBV5-3 falls under the ORF class, with uncertain function. The receptor comes from a human donor with acute or convalescent COVID-19. The donor label of this sample is uncertain. The sequenced sample was peripheral blood. CDR3 DNA: TGTGCCAGAAGCTTGGAGGAAGGTCGGGTCCACAATGAGCAGTTCTTC. Residues: CARSLEEGRVHNEQFF.